Listed below are T cell receptor beta chains from one sample, sequenced in a study of blood T cell repertoires in COVID-19. Data came from immunoSEQ multiplex PCR; TCRdb stores just in-frame clones and leaves some out. Of about 140,000 clones detected, 78% appear once; the ten largest clones hold 1.9%. Sequences were obtained from peripheral blood. The receptor set was obtained from a woman aged 55-69 years with acute or convalescent COVID-19. Both conserved end residues are part of each CDR3. A D gene is named only where the DNA matches it firmly. Clone size is given for some rows only: seen once, a few or many times, or a class if the clone is expanded.

d_call j_call clone_size v_call cdr3_length cdr3_aa cdr3_nt
TRBD2 TRBJ2-1 once TRBV7-6 16 CASSLGLAGGPGEQFF TGTGCCAGCAGCTTGGGACTAGCGGGAGGGCCAGGTGAGCAGTTCTTC
TRBD1 TRBJ1-5 . TRBV5-5 17 CASSATAGDRPNQPQHF TGTGCCAGCAGCGCGACCGCAGGGGACAGGCCCAATCAGCCCCAGCATTTT
. TRBJ2-2 . TRBV7-9 11 CALLSTGELFF TGTGCCTTATTGAGCACCGGGGAGCTGTTTTTT
. TRBJ2-1 . TRBV2 14 CASRRQQRVDEQFF TGTGCCAGCAGACGACAGCAACGGGTAGATGAGCAGTTCTTC
. TRBJ2-1 . TRBV28 17 CASSLPLPRSSYNEQFF TGTGCCAGCAGTCTCCCACTACCCCGTAGCTCCTACAATGAGCAGTTCTTC
. TRBJ2-7 . TRBV5-6 13 CASSLWAGDEQYF TGTGCCAGCAGCTTGTGGGCTGGCGACGAGCAGTACTTC
TRBD2 TRBJ2-3 . TRBV2 14 CASTRGTRPDTQYF TGTGCCAGCACCAGAGGGACTAGGCCAGATACGCAGTATTTT
. TRBJ2-2 . TRBV6-1 14 CASSLAANTGELFF TGTGCCAGCAGTCTAGCAGCGAACACCGGGGAGCTGTTTTTT
. TRBJ2-2 once TRBV19 15 CASSIPGTNTGELFF TGTGCCAGTAGTATCCCAGGAACAAATACCGGGGAGCTGTTTTTT
TRBD1 TRBJ2-7 . TRBV7-9 16 CASSFSSGQGAEEQYF TGTGCCAGCAGCTTCTCCTCGGGACAGGGGGCGGAGGAGCAGTACTTC
. TRBJ1-3 . TRBV30 15 CAWSVGPAGGNTIYF TGTGCCTGGAGTGTAGGGCCAGCGGGGGGAAACACCATATATTTT
TRBD1 TRBJ2-7 . TRBV5-1 15 CASSFGQGLLGEQYF TGCGCCAGCAGCTTTGGACAGGGCCTTCTCGGCGAGCAGTACTTC
TRBD2 TRBJ2-7 . TRBV19 16 CASSPTRTSGSYEQYF TGTGCCAGTAGCCCCACCCGGACTAGCGGTTCCTACGAGCAGTACTTC
. TRBJ2-7 . TRBV29-1 13 CSAEGGIAGEQYF TGCAGCGCTGAGGGGGGGATTGCGGGAGAGCAGTACTTC
TRBD2 TRBJ2-5 . TRBV7-8 13 CASSQGLGGTQYF TGTGCCAGCAGCCAGGGACTAGGTGGGACCCAGTACTTC
TRBD1 TRBJ1-6 . TRBV6-5 15 CASSYSRWTGQPLHF TGTGCCAGCAGTTACTCGAGGTGGACAGGCCAACCCCTCCACTTT
TRBD1 TRBJ1-5 . TRBV2 14 CASRGGTGLQPQHF TGTGCCAGCAGAGGTGGGACAGGGTTACAGCCCCAGCATTTT
. TRBJ2-5 . TRBV7-9 14 CASSLTTGRETQYF TGTGCCAGCAGCTTAACGACAGGCCGAGAGACCCAGTACTTC
TRBD1 TRBJ1-2 once TRBV7-9 13 CASSLAGTGTYTF TGTGCCAGCAGCTTAGCGGGGACAGGGACCTACACCTTC
. TRBJ2-2 . TRBV5-4 14 CASSLAHRSGELFF TGTGCCAGCAGCTTGGCCCACAGGTCCGGGGAGCTGTTTTTT
. TRBJ2-2 once TRBV19 16 CATRWDTYPNTGELFF TGTGCCACCCGCTGGGACACCTATCCGAACACCGGGGAGCTGTTTTTT
. TRBJ2-2 . TRBV6-5 15 CASSRGTKNTGELFF TGTGCCAGCAGTAGAGGGACAAAGAACACCGGGGAGCTGTTTTTT
. TRBJ1-3 . TRBV18 16 CASSPGLTSSGNTIYF TGTGCCAGCTCACCGGGACTTACGAGCTCTGGAAACACCATATATTTT
. TRBJ2-3 once TRBV9 14 CASSVGQATDTQYF TGTGCCAGCAGCGTAGGTCAGGCCACAGATACGCAGTATTTT